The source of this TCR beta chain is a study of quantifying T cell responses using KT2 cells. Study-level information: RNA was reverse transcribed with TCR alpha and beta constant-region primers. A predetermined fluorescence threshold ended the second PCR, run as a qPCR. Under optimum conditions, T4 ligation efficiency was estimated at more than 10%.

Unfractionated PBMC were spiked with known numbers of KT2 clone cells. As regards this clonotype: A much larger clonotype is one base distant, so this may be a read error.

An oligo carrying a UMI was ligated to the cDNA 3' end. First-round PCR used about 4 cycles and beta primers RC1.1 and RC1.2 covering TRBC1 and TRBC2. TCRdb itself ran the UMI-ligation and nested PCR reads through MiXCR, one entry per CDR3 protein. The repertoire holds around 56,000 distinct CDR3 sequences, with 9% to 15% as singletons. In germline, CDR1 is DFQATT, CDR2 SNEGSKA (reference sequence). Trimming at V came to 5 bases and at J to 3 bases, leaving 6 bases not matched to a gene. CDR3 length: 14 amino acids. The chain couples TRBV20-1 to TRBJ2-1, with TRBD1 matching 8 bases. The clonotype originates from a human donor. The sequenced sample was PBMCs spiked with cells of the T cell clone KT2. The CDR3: CSASRGRGYNEQFF. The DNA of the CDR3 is TGCAGTGCTTCCAGGGGGCGCGGCTACAATGAGCAGTTCTTC.